This TCR beta chain came from a study of cytomegalovirus exposure and HLA in healthy donors. Study-level information: Most genotyped donors, roughly 83% of roughly 400, had Caucasian-associated genetic ancestry. Study results and caveats: Researchers reported that three CMV-associated chains were confirmed in vitro as CMV antigen-specific. In an earlier analysis, about 87% or about 30%: the productive usage of most TCR beta V segments. One later analysis reportedly identified an Asian-associated ancestry cluster that showed fewer N-insertions than the approximately 700-donor mean.

The CDR3 runs 15 residues. Germline assignment: CDR1 SNHLY and CDR2 FYNNEI. Trimming took 6 bases from V and 1 from J; bases not matched to a gene: 4. A note on this clone: Its antigen is undetermined.

PCR employed 60 Vbeta and 13 Jbeta primers. TCRdb keeps only in-frame clones here, not all; method: immunoSEQ multiplex PCR. In the table there are roughly 120,000 clones, 73% of which are singletons. The source is a woman between 35 and 50 years old in good health and CMV-seronegative. The sequencing input was PBMCs. The chain has TRBV2 and TRBJ2-2; 8 positions agree with TRBD2. CDR3 nucleotide sequence: TGTGCCAGCAGAGTACTAGCGGTGAACACCGGGGAGCTGTTTTTT. Protein sequence: CASRVLAVNTGELFF.